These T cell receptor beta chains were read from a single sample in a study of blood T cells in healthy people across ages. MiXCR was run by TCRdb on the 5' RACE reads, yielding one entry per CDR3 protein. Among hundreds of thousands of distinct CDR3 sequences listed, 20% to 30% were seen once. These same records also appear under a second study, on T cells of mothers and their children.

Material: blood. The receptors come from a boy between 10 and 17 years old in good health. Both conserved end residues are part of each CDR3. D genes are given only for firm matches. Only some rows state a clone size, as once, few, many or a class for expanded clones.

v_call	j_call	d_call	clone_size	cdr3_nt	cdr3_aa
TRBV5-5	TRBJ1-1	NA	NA	TGTGCCAGCAGGAGGAGGGACACTGAAGCTTTCTTT	CASRRRDTEAFF
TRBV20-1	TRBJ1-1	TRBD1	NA	TGCAGTGCCATAGGGGGGACAGGGGTAGAGAGCACTGAAGCTTTCTTT	CSAIGGTGVESTEAFF
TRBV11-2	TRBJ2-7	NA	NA	TGTGCCAGCAGCCGCTTTGGGGCTAGCAAGCAGTACTTC	CASSRFGASKQYF
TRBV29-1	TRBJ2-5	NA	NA	TGCAGCGTGCCGGGACGGGTCTTACAAGAGACCCAGTACTTC	CSVPGRVLQETQYF
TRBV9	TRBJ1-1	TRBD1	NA	TGTGCCAGCAGCGGGGGGACAGGGACGATCGGAACTGAAGCTTTCTTT	CASSGGTGTIGTEAFF
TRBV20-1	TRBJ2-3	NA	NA	TGCAGCCCCTATCGCACAGATACGCAGTATTTT	CSPYRTDTQYF
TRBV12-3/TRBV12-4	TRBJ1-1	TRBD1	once	TGTGCCAGCAGCCTACAGGGGACGGGCACTGAAGCTTTCTTT	CASSLQGTGTEAFF
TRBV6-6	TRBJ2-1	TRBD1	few	TGTGCCAGCCGGACCCCCCGGGACAGATACAATGAGCAGTTCTTC	CASRTPRDRYNEQFF
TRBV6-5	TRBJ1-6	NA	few	TGTGCCAGCAGTTCATCTCCATGGGATAATTCACCCCTCCACTTT	CASSSSPWDNSPLHF
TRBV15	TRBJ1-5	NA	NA	TGTGCCACCAGCAGAGATCAAGAGTTTTATAGCAATCAGCCCCAGCATTTT	CATSRDQEFYSNQPQHF
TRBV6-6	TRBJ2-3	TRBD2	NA	TGTGCCGGCAGTCCCCAGGCGGGGGGGCCTACAGATACGCAGTATTTT	CAGSPQAGGPTDTQYF
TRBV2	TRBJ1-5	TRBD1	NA	TGTGCCAGCAGAACAAACAGGGGTGACGAGCCCCAGCATTTT	CASRTNRGDEPQHF
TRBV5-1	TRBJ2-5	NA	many	TGTGCCAGCAGTCCAGGACAGCTCCAAGAGACCCAGTACTTC	CASSPGQLQETQYF
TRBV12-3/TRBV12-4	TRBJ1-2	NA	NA	TGTGCCAGCAGCTCCCGGCCACCTAACTATGGCTACACCTTC	CASSSRPPNYGYTF
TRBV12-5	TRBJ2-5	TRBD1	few	TGTGCTAGTGGTTTGGACAGGGGGGAGACCCAGTACTTC	CASGLDRGETQYF
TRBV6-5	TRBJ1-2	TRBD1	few	TGTGCCAGCGGTAAAGGGGAGGGGGCTTATGGCTACACCTTC	CASGKGEGAYGYTF
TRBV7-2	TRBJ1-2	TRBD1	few	TGTGCCAGCAGCGCGTGGGGGGGACAGTCAAGCTATGGCTACACCTTC	CASSAWGGQSSYGYTF
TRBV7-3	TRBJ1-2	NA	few	TGTGCCAGCAGCTCCCGGGCAGAGCAGGGCTACACCTTC	CASSSRAEQGYTF
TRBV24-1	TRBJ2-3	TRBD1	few	TGTGCCACCAGTGACCCAGGACAGGGGGTCACAGATACGCAGTATTTT	CATSDPGQGVTDTQYF
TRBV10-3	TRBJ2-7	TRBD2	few	TGTGCCATCAGTGGAGACGGGACTACCTACGAGCAGTACTTC	CAISGDGTTYEQYF
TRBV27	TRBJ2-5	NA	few	TGTGCCAGCAGTTTAAGGGATTCCAAGTTAGAGACCCAGTACTTC	CASSLRDSKLETQYF
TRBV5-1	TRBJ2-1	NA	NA	TGCGCCAGCAGCTTGGATTCGCCAGGGCTCAACAATGAGCAGTTCTTC	CASSLDSPGLNNEQFF
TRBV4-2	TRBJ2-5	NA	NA	TGTGCCAGCAGCCAACGCCTTCAAAACCAAGAGACCCAGTACTTC	CASSQRLQNQETQYF
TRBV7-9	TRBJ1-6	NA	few	TGTGCCAGCAGCTTATCCGTCTATAATTCACCCCTCCACTTT	CASSLSVYNSPLHF
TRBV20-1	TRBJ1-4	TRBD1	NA	TGCAGTGCTAGACTTGGGACAGCGCTTAATGAAAAACTGTTTTTT	CSARLGTALNEKLFF
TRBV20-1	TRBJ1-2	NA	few	TGCAGTGCTGTAACATTGGGTTCTAACTATGGCTACACCTTC	CSAVTLGSNYGYTF